What follows are 15 T cell receptor beta chains derived from one specimen sequenced in a study of blood T cell repertoires in COVID-19. The table came from immunoSEQ multiplex PCR; TCRdb's copy has only in-frame clones and leaves some out. The sample has approximately 71,000 clones, around three quarters seen once. The source material was peripheral blood. These receptors originate from a man aged 60 to 75 with active or convalescent COVID-19.

The rearrangement links TRBV7-9 to TRBJ1-4; D not certain. Germline CDR1 reads SEHNR; CDR2 reads FQNEAQ (reference sequence). This CDR3 contains 13 residues. V was trimmed by 5 bases and J by 8 bases, leaving 12 bases between them. CDR3 nucleotides: TGTGCCAGCAGCCCCGGGTCAGCAGAAAAACTGTTTTTT. Protein sequence: CASSPGSAEKLFF.

This chain links TRBV19 with TRBJ1-2, with a tentative D call TRBD1 (6 bases). Deletions cut 9 bases from V and 4 bases from J, with 15 bases between. The CDR3 length is 13 residues. Germline V CDR1 and CDR2: LNHDA, SQIVND (reference sequence). The CDR3 sequence is CASSYRAVYGYTF. DNA for the CDR3: TGTGCCAGCAGTTACAGGGCCGTCTATGGCTACACCTTC.

As concerns this clone: A much larger clone lies a single base off, so this may be a read error. The chain combines TRBV9 with TRBJ1-6, with D maybe TRBD1 (5 bases). CDR1 is SGDLS and CDR2 is YYNGEE in the germline V gene. The CDR3 has 13 amino acids. V was cut by 3 bases and J by 10 bases, with 11 bases left in between. Written as DNA, the CDR3 is TGTGCCAGCAGCGCGACAAGGGGATCACCCCTCCACTTT. This codes for CASSATRGSPLHF.

The sample holds a few counts of this clone. A junction boundary mismatches the germline segment, possibly from a read error. This chain connects TRBV28 to TRBJ2-7, with D possibly being TRBD1 (6 bases). The CDR3 has 14 residues. Germline CDR1 is MDHEN and CDR2 is SYDVKM. The CDR3 DNA reads as TGTGCCACCAGTTCAGGGGTTTCGTGGTACGAGCAGTACTTC. Translated: CATSSGVSWYEQYF.

The V and J genes are TRBV7-2 and TRBJ1-6; TRBD1 aligns across 7 bases. The CDR3 is made up of 14 amino acids. With 3 bases clipped from V and 13 bases from J, the junction kept 9 bases outside the gene matches. Per the germline V gene, CDR1 is SGHTA and CDR2 is FQGNSA. The CDR3 here is CASSLPGQSPPLHF. CDR3 coding DNA: TGTGCCAGCAGCTTGCCGGGACAGTCCCCGCCCCTCCACTTT.

The J gene is TRBJ1-2, the V gene TRBV2, with D unresolved. The CDR3 contains 15 residues. Germline V CDR1 and CDR2: SNHLY, FYNNEI. The V end was cut by 3 bases, the J end by 6 bases, with 17 bases between. DNA of the CDR3: TGTGCCAGCAGTGATTCGCGGGTTCCTTACCATGGCTACACCTTC. It codes for CASSDSRVPYHGYTF.

V is TRBV4-1 and J is TRBJ2-7; 8 positions match TRBD1. Germline CDR1 reads MGHRA; CDR2 reads YSYEKL. Unmatched junction bases numbered 8, after V lost 1 base and J lost 3 bases. This CDR3 comprises 16 residues. CDR3 loop: CASSQVSRTGSYEQYF. The CDR3 DNA reads as TGCGCCAGCAGCCAAGTTTCCCGGACAGGGAGCTACGAGCAGTACTTC.

This chain connects TRBV3-1 (or the pseudogene TRBV3-2) to TRBJ2-3; TRBD2 aligns across 12 bases. CDR3 length: 15 residues. Germline CDR1 LGHDT, CDR2 YNNKEL (reference sequence). The V gene end was trimmed by 1 base and the J gene end by 5 bases; junction bases not matched to a gene: 1. CDR3 in amino acids: CASSQGTSGIDTQYF. The DNA for the CDR3 is TGTGCCAGCAGCCAAGGGACTAGCGGGATAGATACGCAGTATTTT.

CDR3 coding DNA: TGTGCCAACAAAGGGGGGGTCCGAGCCAAAAACATTCAGTACTTC. This sequence encodes CANKGGVRAKNIQYF. The chain recombines TRBV24-1 with TRBJ2-4; TRBD2 is a possible D gene (7 bases). Germline assignment: CDR1 KGHDR and CDR2 SFDVKD. The CDR3 spans 15 residues. The V end was cut by 11 bases, the J end by 0 bases, with 16 bases between.

This clone was found a few times. V and J are TRBV28 and TRBJ1-2; 11 positions match TRBD1. CDR1 MDHEN and CDR2 SYDVKM come from the germline V gene. The CDR3 extends over 14 amino acids. With V trimmed by 3 bases and J by 4 bases, 1 base remained unmatched. This CDR3 is CASSFGTGGYGYTF. The CDR3 DNA reads TGTGCCAGCAGTTTTGGGACAGGGGGCTATGGCTACACCTTC.

The chain carries TRBV4-1 and TRBJ1-6, with TRBD1 matching over 8 bases. J gave up 0 bases and V 4 bases, and 11 bases lay outside the gene matches. CDR3 length: 19 residues. Germline assignment: CDR1 MGHRA and CDR2 YSYEKL. The CDR3 sequence: CASSPAIWTGSSYNSPLHF. For the CDR3, the DNA is TGCGCCAGCAGCCCCGCCATTTGGACAGGGAGCTCCTATAATTCACCCCTCCACTTT.

Only a few counts were recorded for this clone. This chain links TRBV3-1 (or the pseudogene TRBV3-2) with TRBJ1-1; D remains ambiguous. Germline V gene data show CDR1 as LGHDT and CDR2 as YNNKEL (reference sequence). This CDR3 contains 14 residues. Trimming pared 4 bases from V and 11 bases from J, leaving 20 bases between. CDR3 in DNA: TGTGCCAGCAGCCTCCGGACTGGACCTAGAGGCGCTTTCTTT. Its translation is CASSLRTGPRGAFF.

This sequence joins TRBV19 and TRBJ1-1; a possible D gene is TRBD1 (5 bases). Germline V gene sequence: CDR1 LNHDA, CDR2 SQIVND (reference sequence). The ends were cut back, 6 bases at V and 3 bases at J, with 14 bases in the middle. The CDR3 has 14 residues. CDR3 amino acids: CASRTYTGDTEAFF. The CDR3 nucleotides are TGTGCCAGTAGAACCTATACGGGGGACACTGAAGCTTTCTTT.

The J gene is TRBJ1-3, the V gene TRBV10-2; D is possibly TRBD1 (5 bases). Germline V lookup: CDR1 WSHSY, CDR2 SAAADI. The length of the CDR3 is 12 residues. V dropped 3 bases and J dropped 8 bases, with 8 bases sitting between them. CDR3 DNA sequence: TGCGCCAGCAGTGAACAGGCATACACCATATATTTT. Encoded protein: CASSEQAYTIYF.

The genes are TRBV27 and TRBJ1-1; D may be TRBD1 (5 bases). Germline V CDR1 and CDR2: MNHEY, SMNVEV (reference sequence). This CDR3 contains 16 residues. The V and J ends lost 6 bases and 3 bases respectively, with 20 bases between them. CDR3 nucleotides: TGTGCCAGCAGCGGGAACCGCAAGTGGGGGGACACTGAAGCTTTCTTT. The encoded protein is CASSGNRKWGDTEAFF.